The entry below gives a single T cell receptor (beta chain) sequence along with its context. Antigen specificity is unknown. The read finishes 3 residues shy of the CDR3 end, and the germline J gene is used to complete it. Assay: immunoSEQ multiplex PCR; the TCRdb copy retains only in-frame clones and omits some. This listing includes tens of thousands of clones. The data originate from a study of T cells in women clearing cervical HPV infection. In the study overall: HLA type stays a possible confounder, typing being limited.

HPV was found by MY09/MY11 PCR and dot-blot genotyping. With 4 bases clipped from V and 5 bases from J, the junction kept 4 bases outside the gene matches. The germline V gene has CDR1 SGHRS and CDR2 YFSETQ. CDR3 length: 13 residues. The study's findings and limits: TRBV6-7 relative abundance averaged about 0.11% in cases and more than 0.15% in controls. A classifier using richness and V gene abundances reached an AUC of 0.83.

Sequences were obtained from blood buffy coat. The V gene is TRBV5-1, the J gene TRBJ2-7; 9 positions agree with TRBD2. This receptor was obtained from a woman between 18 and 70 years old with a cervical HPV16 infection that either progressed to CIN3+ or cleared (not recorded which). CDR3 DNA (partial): TGCGCCAGCAGCGGACTAGCGAATAACGAG. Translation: CASSGLANNE. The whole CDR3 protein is CASSGLANNEQYF. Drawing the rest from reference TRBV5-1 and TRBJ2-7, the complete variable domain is KAGVTQTPRYLIKTRGQQVTLSCSPISGHRSVSWYQQTPGQGLQFLFEYFSETQRNKGNFPGRFSGRQFSNSRSEMNVSTLELGDSALYLCASSGLANNEQYFGPGTRLTVT.